What follows is one TCR beta chain and its context. Trimming removed 6 bases from V and 2 bases from J; junction bases left unmatched: 4. The CDR3 covers 14 residues. CDR1 is MNHNS and CDR2 is SASEGT in the germline V gene. Some clones are missing from TCRdb's copy, which holds only in-frame ones; the method was immunoSEQ multiplex PCR. Of about 480,000 clones detected, 70% to 80% appear once; the ten largest clones hold about an eighth. This sample stems from a study of shared clonotypes between healthy human individuals. This TCR derives from a woman in her forties in good health. Some clones in this sample may be carry-over from other donors' samples. This chain uses TRBV6-1 with TRBJ2-7, with TRBD1 identical over 10 bases. Material: PBMCs. The CDR3, as DNA: TGTGCCAGCAGGGGACAGGGGACCCCCTACGAGCAGTACTTC. Its protein product is CASRGQGTPYEQYF.